This is a list of T cell receptor beta chains from one sample in a study of beta chain features in type 1 diabetes. Clones were sequenced by immunoSEQ multiplex PCR, and TCRdb holds only the in-frame ones, with some missing. Of nearly 250,000 clones listed, roughly an eighth are singletons. The sample taken for sequencing was naive CD4+ T cells from blood. All receptors derive from a woman between 40 and 50 years old in good health. CDR3s include the opening cysteine and the closing phenylalanine or tryptophan. D genes are given only for firm matches. Rows may omit the clone size; those that give it use once, few, many or a size class.

>.|TRBJ2-2|.|TRBV2
TGTGCCAGCAGTGCATCGGGGGTAAGGGCCGGGGAGCTGTTTTTT
CASSASGVRAGELFF
>few|TRBJ2-7|.|TRBV19
TGTGCCAGTATGGGCTCCTACGAGCAGTACTTC
CASMGSYEQYF
>.|TRBJ1-5|TRBD1|TRBV10-3
TGTGCCATCAGGGGGACAGGGTTTAATCAGCCCCAGCATTTT
CAIRGTGFNQPQHF
>.|TRBJ2-3|.|TRBV20-1
TGCAGTCTCAGAACAGATACGCAGTATTTT
CSLRTDTQYF
>few|TRBJ1-5|.|TRBV4-1
TGCGCCAGCAGCCAAGAACGGGGTGAGCCCCAGCATTTT
CASSQERGEPQHF
>.|TRBJ2-7|TRBD1|TRBV9
TGTGCCAGCAGCGCCGGGACAGGGCACGAGCAGTACTTC
CASSAGTGHEQYF
>.|TRBJ2-3|.|TRBV7-2
TGTGCCAGCAGCTCCCGGGGGGCCGTTGATACGCAGTATTTT
CASSSRGAVDTQYF
>.|TRBJ1-6|.|TRBV11-2
TGTGCCAGCACCTCCGGAACCACAGGGTCACCCCTCCACTTT
CASTSGTTGSPLHF
>few|TRBJ1-6|.|TRBV7-9
TGTGCCAGCAGCTTGGAAGGGGTTCGTAATTCACCCCTCCACTTT
CASSLEGVRNSPLHF
>.|TRBJ1-2|TRBD1|TRBV7-9
TGTGCCAGCAGCGCGGGACAGGGGGCATATGGCTACACCTTC
CASSAGQGAYGYTF
>.|TRBJ2-1|TRBD2|TRBV7-2
TGTGCCAGCAGCTTATTTGGCGGGGGGGCCGATGAGCAGTTCTTC
CASSLFGGGADEQFF
>.|TRBJ2-3|.|TRBV2
TGTGCCAGCAGGGGAAGGACAAATACGCAGTATTTT
CASRGRTNTQYF
>.|TRBJ2-5|TRBD2|TRBV7-6
TGTGCCAGCAGCTTATTTCTAAGCGGGGGGGATCAAGAGACCCAGTACTTC
CASSLFLSGGDQETQYF
>.|TRBJ2-3|.|TRBV29-1
TGCAGCGTTCCCTCTTTCTCTTCTAGCACAGATACGCAGTATTTT
CSVPSFSSSTDTQYF
>.|TRBJ1-1|.|TRBV5-4
TGTGCCAGCAGCTTCGGAGGGGCGCATGAGGGCACTGAAGCTTTCTTT
CASSFGGAHEGTEAFF
>.|TRBJ2-2|.|TRBV12-5
TGTGCTAGTGGGCCGGGACAAAGGAACACCGGGGAGCTGTTTTTT
CASGPGQRNTGELFF